This record looks at one T cell receptor (beta chain) sequence and its context. Its antigen is as yet unknown. The sample's time point: week 5, during vaccination. All doses held 300 ug of mutant IDH1 20-mer peptide, with topical imiquimod. TCRdb's table, derived via immunoSEQ multiplex PCR, lists solely in-frame clones and lacks some. The sample records 40,000 or so clones, about nine tenths being singletons. Germline CDR1 is LNHDA and CDR2 is SQIVND (reference sequence). Trimming removed 4 bases from V and 2 bases from J, with 14 bases in between. The CDR3 spans 15 residues. These data come from a study of a mutant IDH1 vaccine in newly diagnosed glioma.

The sequencing here drew on PBMCs, taken from a glioma patient whose treatment included an IDH1 peptide vaccine. This sequence joins TRBV19 and TRBJ1-1; D gene uncertain. This clonotype originated in a man in his forties or fifties with glioma. CDR3 amino acids: CASSTRHQVNTEAFF. The CDR3 region has the DNA TGTGCCAGTAGTACCCGACATCAGGTAAACACTGAAGCTTTCTTT.